The 25 T cell receptor beta chains presented below share a single source sample, sequenced in a study of blood T cell repertoires in COVID-19. Using immunoSEQ multiplex PCR, the repertoire was profiled, and TCRdb retains in-frame clones only, with some absent. In the table there are a few hundred thousand clones, about 85% of which are singletons. Material: peripheral blood. These receptors originate from a woman aged 18-35 years with acute or convalescent COVID-19.

The chain uses TRBV5-6 and TRBJ2-6; 7 bases are a match to TRBD1. The germline gives CDR1 SGHDT, CDR2 YYEEEE. Trimming took 4 bases from V and 3 from J; bases not matched to a gene: 4. The CDR3 has 15 amino acids. CDR3 amino acids: CASSRRTGGANVLTF. In nucleotides, the CDR3 is TGTGCCAGCAGCCGTCGGACAGGTGGGGCCAACGTCCTGACTTTC.

The V gene is TRBV2, the J gene TRBJ2-4; unclear D gene. V lost 5 bases and J lost 8, with 16 bases in between. CDR1 and CDR2 from the germline V gene are SNHLY and FYNNEI. This CDR3 has 14 amino acids. CDR3 DNA sequence: TGTGCCAGCAGTCCTACTGGCGCGGTTGACATTCAGTACTTC. Residues: CASSPTGAVDIQYF.

The chain carries TRBV10-2 and TRBJ1-6; 7 nucleotides align to TRBD1. Unmatched junction bases numbered 15, after V lost 6 bases and J lost 10 bases. There are 16 residues in the CDR3. Germline V CDR1 and CDR2: WSHSY, SAAADI. The CDR3 nucleotides are TGCGCCAGCAGCGATACCACAGGGGCATTGAGATCACCCCTCCACTTT. Amino acids: CASSDTTGALRSPLHF.

The V call is TRBV9, the J call TRBJ2-1; TRBD2 aligns across 9 bases. J was trimmed by 12 bases and V by 3 bases; bases with no gene match: 7. From germline, CDR1 is SGDLS and CDR2 YYNGEE. The CDR3 covers 13 residues. The CDR3 reads CASSGGGAPGQFF. The CDR3 DNA sequence: TGTGCCAGCAGCGGCGGGGGGGCCCCGGGGCAGTTCTTC.

This sequence joins TRBV11-1 and TRBJ1-1; tentatively, D is TRBD1 (5 bases). Germline CDR1 SGHAT, CDR2 FQDESV (reference sequence). This CDR3 is 15 amino acids long. The V and J ends lost 5 bases and 5 bases respectively, with 18 bases between them. This CDR3 reads CASSLTGGVETEAFF. CDR3 bases: TGTGCCAGCAGCCTTACCGGGGGGGTGGAGACTGAAGCTTTCTTT.

In this sample, this clone turned up many times. The V call is TRBV27, the J call TRBJ1-1, with D maybe TRBD1 (5 bases). CDR1 is MNHEY and CDR2 is SMNVEV in the germline V gene (reference sequence). The CDR3 contains 16 residues. V lost 2 bases to trimming and J lost 4 bases, with 17 bases between them. CDR3 sequence: CASSLRAPSRGTEAFF. In DNA, the CDR3 is TGTGCCAGCAGTTTAAGGGCCCCATCTAGGGGCACTGAAGCTTTCTTT.

This chain links TRBV19 with TRBJ1-5; D may be TRBD1 (6 bases). The CDR3 runs to 17 residues. Germline values: CDR1 LNHDA, CDR2 SQIVND (reference sequence). Deletions cut 9 bases from V and 1 base from J, with 22 bases between. The DNA for the CDR3 is TGTGCCAGCCATTGGGGGGGGGCCTGGGAGAGCAATCAGCCCCAGCATTTT. This gives the protein CASHWGGAWESNQPQHF.

This chain joins TRBV9 and TRBJ1-3; no clear D gene. V shed 3 bases and J shed 4 bases, with 14 bases lying between them. CDR1 is SGDLS, CDR2 YYNGEE, per germline. The CDR3 runs to 15 residues. CDR3 amino acids: CASSAPRTYGNTIYF. CDR3 nucleotide sequence: TGTGCCAGCAGCGCGCCAAGGACTTACGGAAACACCATATATTTT. Full variable domain (rest looked up from reference TRBV9 and TRBJ1-3): DSGVTQTPKHLITATGQRVTLRCSPRSGDLSVYWYQQSLDQGLQFLIQYYNGEERAKGNILERFSAQQFPDLHSELNLSSLELGDSALYFCASSAPRTYGNTIYFGEGSWLTVV.

The chain combines TRBV29-1 with TRBJ1-2, with 9 bases fitting TRBD1. The CDR3 has 12 residues. J gave up 10 bases and V 7 bases, and 10 bases lay outside the gene matches. The germline gives CDR1 SQVTM, CDR2 ANQGSEA. The DNA for the CDR3 is TGCAGCGGGGGACAGGGAAGAGGAAACTACACCTTC. Translation: CSGGQGRGNYTF.

J is TRBJ2-1 and V is TRBV9, with TRBD2 matching 10 bases. This CDR3 is 17 amino acids long. CDR1 and CDR2 from the germline V gene are SGDLS and YYNGEE. V dropped 0 bases and J dropped 3; count of bases not matched to a gene: 6. The CDR3 spells CASSVELAGSLYNEQFF. DNA of the CDR3: TGTGCCAGCAGCGTAGAACTAGCGGGATCGCTCTACAATGAGCAGTTCTTC.

The chain has TRBV14 and TRBJ1-4, with D unresolved. Trimming stripped 4 bases from V and 0 bases from J, with 6 bases between. In germline, CDR1 is SGHDN, CDR2 FVKESK. The CDR3 is 14 amino acids. The CDR3 coding sequence is TGTGCCAGCAGCCCCTCCGCAACTAATGAAAAACTGTTTTTT. Translating it yields CASSPSATNEKLFF.

The V gene is TRBV19, the J gene TRBJ1-5; D ambiguous. From germline, CDR1 is LNHDA and CDR2 SQIVND (reference sequence). The CDR3 runs 13 residues. V gave up 0 bases and J gave up 9 bases, with 9 bases separating them. CDR3 sequence: CASSIDGGGPQHF. In nucleotides, the CDR3 is TGTGCCAGTAGTATAGATGGTGGCGGGCCCCAGCATTTT.

As concerns this clone: Other nucleotide sequences from this sample produce the same CDR3. The chain joins TRBV12-3 or TRBV12-4 to TRBJ1-2, with D unresolved. The V and J ends lost 4 bases and 3 bases respectively, with 9 bases between them. CDR3 size: 13 residues. The CDR3 DNA follows: TGTGCCAGCAGTTCGAGGGAGGACTATGGCTACACCTTC. The encoded protein is CASSSREDYGYTF.

This clone was seen ten or more times. This sequence joins TRBV5-1 and TRBJ2-7, with TRBD1 matching over 12 bases. Germline CDR1 SGHRS, CDR2 YFSETQ. The length of the CDR3 is 16 residues. V lost 4 bases and J lost 6; bases outside the gene matches: 11. CDR3 nucleotides: TGCGCCAGCAGCCCTTCCCCGGGACAGGGGGCGCCCGAGCAGTACTTC. Translated: CASSPSPGQGAPEQYF.

The rearrangement joins TRBV2 to TRBJ1-2; D gene uncertain. Deletions cut 0 bases from V and 8 bases from J, with 13 bases between. Germline CDR1 is SNHLY and CDR2 is FYNNEI. This CDR3 is 14 amino acids long. The CDR3 region is CASSEALEGRGYTF. CDR3 coding DNA: TGTGCCAGCAGTGAAGCGCTGGAGGGAAGAGGCTACACCTTC.

The rearrangement links TRBV4-1 to TRBJ2-7, with 13 bases matching TRBD2. J was trimmed by 4 bases and V by 4 bases; bases with no gene match: 7. The CDR3 contains 16 residues. Germline V gene sequence: CDR1 MGHRA, CDR2 YSYEKL. CDR3 sequence reads: CASSPAGLAGDYEQYF. The CDR3 coding sequence is TGCGCCAGCAGCCCAGCCGGACTAGCGGGAGATTACGAGCAGTACTTC.

The chain recombines TRBV10-3 with TRBJ2-1; no reliable D call. Germline CDR1 ENHRY, CDR2 SYGVKD. The CDR3 covers 12 residues. Trimming cost V 5 bases and J 9 bases, with 11 bases left between them. CDR3: CAISSDSGEQFF. CDR3 sequence (DNA): TGTGCCATCAGTAGTGACTCTGGTGAGCAGTTCTTC.

This clone was recorded a few times. The chain combines TRBV28 with TRBJ2-1; 8 nucleotides align to TRBD2. Germline V gives CDR1 MDHEN, CDR2 SYDVKM. The CDR3 totals 18 residues. V shed 3 bases, J shed 0 bases, and the junction held 10 bases outside the gene matches. The CDR3 loop reads CASSFSSGLGSSYNEQFF. As DNA, the CDR3 is TGTGCCAGCAGTTTTTCGTCGGGACTAGGGAGCTCCTACAATGAGCAGTTCTTC.

V gene TRBV6-4 combines with J gene TRBJ1-2; 9 bases are a match to TRBD1. Per germline, CDR1 MRHNA and CDR2 SNTAGT. This CDR3 region has 16 residues. V lost 5 bases to trimming and J lost 3 bases; unmatched junction nucleotides: 10. The CDR3 bases are TGTGCCAGCAGTACGCTACAGGGGGCGCAGGACTATGGCTACACCTTC. It translates to CASSTLQGAQDYGYTF.

V usage is TRBV3-1 (or the pseudogene TRBV3-2) and J usage is TRBJ2-5, with 11 bases aligning to TRBD2. The trim removed 0 bases at V and 5 bases at J, leaving 5 bases unmatched. Germline assignment: CDR1 LGHDT and CDR2 YNNKEL (reference sequence). The CDR3 covers 16 residues. CDR3 protein: CASSQELGLAVETQYF. The CDR3 DNA reads TGTGCCAGCAGCCAAGAGTTGGGACTAGCGGTTGAGACCCAGTACTTC.

V gene TRBV18 combines with J gene TRBJ1-4, with 8 bases identical to TRBD1. Trimming removed 2 bases from V and 3 bases from J; junction bases left unmatched: 5. CDR1 and CDR2 from the germline V gene are KGHSH and LQKENI. This CDR3 comprises 16 residues. CDR3 residues: CASSPTTGGANEKLFF. CDR3 DNA: TGTGCCAGCTCACCAACCACAGGGGGGGCTAATGAAAAACTGTTTTTT.

The chain has TRBV13 and TRBJ2-2, with 8 positions matching TRBD1. The CDR3 covers 17 residues. Germline lookup yields CDR1 PRHDT and CDR2 FYEKMQ (reference sequence). V gave up 5 bases and J gave up 1 base; unmatched junction bases: 9. The CDR3 sequence is CASSAPVDRGNTGELFF. CDR3 nucleotides: TGTGCCAGCAGCGCCCCCGTTGACAGGGGGAACACCGGGGAGCTGTTTTTT.

This clone was observed a single time. The chain links TRBV19 to TRBJ1-1; possibly TRBD1 for D (5 bases). The germline gives CDR1 LNHDA, CDR2 SQIVND (reference sequence). Trimming pared 4 bases from V and 0 bases from J, leaving 15 bases between. The CDR3 sequence is 16 residues long. The CDR3 DNA is TGTGCCAGTAGTAACCATCGGGGGGTTTTGAACACTGAAGCTTTCTTT. Translating gives CASSNHRGVLNTEAFF.

The rearrangement links TRBV5-1 to TRBJ1-3; possibly TRBD1 for D (6 bases). The length of the CDR3 is 15 residues. The ends were cut back, 4 bases at V and 0 bases at J, with 11 bases in the middle. The germline V gene encodes CDR1 SGHRS and CDR2 YFSETQ. This chain's CDR3 is CASSRDTYSGNTIYF. CDR3 bases: TGCGCCAGCAGCCGGGACACCTACTCTGGAAACACCATATATTTT.

V usage is TRBV12-3 or TRBV12-4 and J usage is TRBJ2-3; no definite D call. This CDR3 is built from 12 residues. Trimming cost V 5 bases and J 2 bases, with 5 bases left between them. CDR3 region: CASSPITDTQYF. As DNA, the CDR3 is TGTGCCAGCAGTCCTATCACAGATACGCAGTATTTT.